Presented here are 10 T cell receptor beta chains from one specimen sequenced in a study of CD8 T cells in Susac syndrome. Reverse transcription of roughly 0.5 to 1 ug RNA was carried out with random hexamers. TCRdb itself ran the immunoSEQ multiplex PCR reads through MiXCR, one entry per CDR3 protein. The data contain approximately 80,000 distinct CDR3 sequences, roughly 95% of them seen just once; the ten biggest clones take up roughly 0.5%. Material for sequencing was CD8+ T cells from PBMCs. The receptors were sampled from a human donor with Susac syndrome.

CDR3 nucleotides: TGTGCCAGCAGCCCCGCGGACGCCTACGAGCAGTACTTC. Its translation: CASSPADAYEQYF. The rearrangement links TRBV7-9 to TRBJ2-7, with D unclear. The V gene's germline CDR1 is SEHNR and CDR2 FQNEAQ (reference sequence). Trimming took 5 bases from V and 2 from J, leaving 10 bases between them. The CDR3 is made up of 13 amino acids.

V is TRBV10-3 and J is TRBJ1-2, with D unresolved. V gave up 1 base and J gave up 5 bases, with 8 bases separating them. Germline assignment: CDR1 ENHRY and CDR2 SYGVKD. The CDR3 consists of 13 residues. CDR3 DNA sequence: TGTGCCATCAGTGAGTATTCGTCGTATGGCTACACCTTC. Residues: CAISEYSSYGYTF.

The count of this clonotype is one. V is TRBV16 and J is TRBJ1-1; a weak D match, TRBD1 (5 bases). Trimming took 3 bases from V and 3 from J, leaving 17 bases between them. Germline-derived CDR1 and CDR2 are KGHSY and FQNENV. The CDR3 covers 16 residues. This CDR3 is CASSHMGNPGDTEAFF. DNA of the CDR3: TGTGCCAGCAGCCATATGGGAAACCCGGGGGACACTGAAGCTTTCTTT.

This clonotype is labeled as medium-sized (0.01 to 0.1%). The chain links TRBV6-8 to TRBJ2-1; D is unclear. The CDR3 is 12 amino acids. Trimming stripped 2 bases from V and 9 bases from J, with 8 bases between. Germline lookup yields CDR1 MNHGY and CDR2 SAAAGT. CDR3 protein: CASSYGRIEQFF. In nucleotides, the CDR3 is TGTGCCAGCAGTTACGGGCGAATTGAGCAGTTCTTC.

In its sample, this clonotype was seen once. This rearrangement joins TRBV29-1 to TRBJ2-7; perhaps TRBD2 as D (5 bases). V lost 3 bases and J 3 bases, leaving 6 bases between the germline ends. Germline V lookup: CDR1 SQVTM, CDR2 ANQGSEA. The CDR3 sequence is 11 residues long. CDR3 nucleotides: TGCAGCGTTGACGAGGGCTACGAGCAGTACTTC. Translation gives CSVDEGYEQYF.

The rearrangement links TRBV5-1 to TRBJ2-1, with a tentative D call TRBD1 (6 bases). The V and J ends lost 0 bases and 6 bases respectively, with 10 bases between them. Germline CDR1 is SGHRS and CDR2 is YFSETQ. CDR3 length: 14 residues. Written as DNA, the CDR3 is TGCGCCAGCAGCTTGGTACAGGGACCCAATGAGCAGTTCTTC. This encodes CASSLVQGPNEQFF.

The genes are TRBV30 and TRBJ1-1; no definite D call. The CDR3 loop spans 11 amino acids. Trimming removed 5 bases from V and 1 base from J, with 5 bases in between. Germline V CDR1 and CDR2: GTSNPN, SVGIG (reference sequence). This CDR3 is CAWYRNTEAFF. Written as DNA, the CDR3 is TGTGCCTGGTATAGGAACACTGAAGCTTTCTTT.

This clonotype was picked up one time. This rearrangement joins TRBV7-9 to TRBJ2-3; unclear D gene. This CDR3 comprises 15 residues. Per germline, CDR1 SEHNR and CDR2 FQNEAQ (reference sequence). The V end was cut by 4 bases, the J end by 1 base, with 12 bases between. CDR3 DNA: TGTGCCAGCAGCTCCAACCGTAGGGGCACAGATACGCAGTATTTT. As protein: CASSSNRRGTDTQYF.

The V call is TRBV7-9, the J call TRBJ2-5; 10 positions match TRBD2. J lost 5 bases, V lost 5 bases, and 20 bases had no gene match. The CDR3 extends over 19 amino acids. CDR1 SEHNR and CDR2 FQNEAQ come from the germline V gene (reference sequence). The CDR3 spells CASSPLAGVSREEYETQYF. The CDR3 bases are TGTGCCAGCAGCCCCCTAGCGGGGGTGTCCCGGGAGGAATACGAGACCCAGTACTTC. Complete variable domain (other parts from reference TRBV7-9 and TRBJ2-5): DTGVSQNPRHKITKRGQNVTFRCDPISEHNRLYWYRQTLGQGPEFLTYFQNEAQLEKSRLLSDRFSAERPKGSFSTLEIQRTEQGDSAMYLCASSPLAGVSREEYETQYFGPGTRLLVL.

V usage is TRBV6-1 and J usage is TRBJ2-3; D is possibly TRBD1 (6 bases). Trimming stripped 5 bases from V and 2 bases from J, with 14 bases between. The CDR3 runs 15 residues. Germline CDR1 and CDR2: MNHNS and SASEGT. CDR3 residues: CASSSRTVPTDTQYF. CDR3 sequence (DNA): TGTGCCAGCAGTTCCCGGACAGTCCCCACAGATACGCAGTATTTT.